The 11 T cell receptor beta chains presented below share a single source sample, sequenced in a study of identical twins. Via MiXCR, TCRdb re-called the 5' RACE reads, giving one row per CDR3 protein. Of a few hundred thousand distinct CDR3 sequences listed, 7.5% to 10% are singletons. These data were also filed under a second study, of yellow fever vaccine responses in identical twins.

The sample taken for sequencing was PBMCs. Receptors were obtained from a woman under 30 in good health.

This clonotype was recorded many times. This sequence joins TRBV11-2 and TRBJ2-3, with no clear D. CDR3 length: 14 residues. The germline V gene encodes CDR1 SGHAT and CDR2 FQNNGV. Trimming removed 5 bases at V and 4 bases at J, with 13 bases between. The CDR3 loop reads CASSLRLEPDTQYF. In DNA form, the CDR3 reads TGTGCCAGCAGCCTCCGCCTAGAGCCAGATACGCAGTATTTT.

This clonotype was seen at least ten times. The rearrangement uses TRBV5-8 and TRBJ1-1, with 8 bases that match TRBD1. CDR1 and CDR2 from the germline V gene are SGHTS and YDEGEE. J lost 1 base, V lost 0 bases, and 2 bases had no gene match. CDR3 size: 15 residues. In nucleotides, the CDR3 is TGTGCCAGCAGCTTGGGGACAGGGCAGAACACTGAAGCTTTCTTT. Amino acids: CASSLGTGQNTEAFF.

There are a few counts of this clonotype. The CDR3 loop reads CSARAVSQGFQPQHF. Here the CDR3 DNA reads TGCAGTGCTAGAGCCGTCTCTCAGGGGTTTCAGCCCCAGCATTTT. The chain couples TRBV20-1 to TRBJ1-5; maybe TRBD1 (6 bases). Germline V gene data show CDR1 as DFQATT and CDR2 as SNEGSKA (reference sequence). The CDR3 has 15 amino acids. V dropped 1 base and J dropped 6 bases, with 16 bases sitting between them.

The chain employs TRBV6-1 and TRBJ2-7, with TRBD1 identical over 8 bases. The CDR3 is made up of 14 amino acids. Germline CDR1 and CDR2: MNHNS and SASEGT. V lost 8 bases, J lost 2 bases, and 8 bases stayed unmatched. The DNA for the CDR3 is TGTGCCAGCTCAGGTCAGGGGGCGACCTACGAGCAGTACTTC. Translation gives CASSGQGATYEQYF.

The table lists this clonotype with many counts. The V gene is TRBV6-2 or TRBV6-3, the J gene TRBJ2-1, with 9 bases that match TRBD1. Germline lookup yields CDR1 MNHEY and CDR2 SVGEGT. The CDR3 is 14 residues long. Trimming took 6 bases from V and 7 from J; bases not matched to a gene: 7. In DNA form, the CDR3 reads TGTGCCAGCAGCCGGGACAGGGTTGGAAATGAGCAGTTCTTC. This codes for CASSRDRVGNEQFF.

This clonotype was found a few times. The chain carries TRBV12-3 or TRBV12-4 and TRBJ2-1; D uncertain. The CDR3 totals 14 residues. Trimming pared 6 bases from V and 6 bases from J, leaving 15 bases between. CDR3 bases: TGTGCCAGCAGCCCCCGTGGTCAAAGCAATGAGCAGTTCTTC. This codes for CASSPRGQSNEQFF.

This chain uses TRBV20-1 with TRBJ2-7; D is ambiguous. Germline CDR1 DFQATT, CDR2 SNEGSKA (reference sequence). The CDR3 runs 11 residues. V lost 4 bases and J 2 bases, leaving 6 bases between the germline ends. CDR3 amino acids: CSATTPYEQYF. CDR3 DNA: TGCAGTGCTACGACCCCCTACGAGCAGTACTTC.

This clonotype was counted many times. The chain has TRBV10-3 and TRBJ2-1, with D maybe TRBD2 (6 bases). This CDR3 contains 16 residues. V shed 4 bases and J shed 3 bases, with 16 bases lying between them. Per the germline V gene, CDR1 is ENHRY and CDR2 is SYGVKD. CDR3 sequence (DNA): TGTGCCATCAGTGGACAAATTGCGGGGCACTACAATGAGCAGTTCTTC. Protein: CAISGQIAGHYNEQFF.

This clonotype has a handful of counts. A junction boundary mismatches the germline segment, possibly from a read error. The rearrangement uses TRBV7-7 and TRBJ2-5, with a tentative D call TRBD1 (6 bases). Germline V gene data show CDR1 as SSHAT and CDR2 as FNYEAQ (reference sequence). The CDR3 spans 13 residues. The CDR3: CASSQDSLGPQYF. In DNA, the CDR3 is TGTGCTAGCAGCCAGGACAGTCTGGGGCCCCAGTACTTC.

The J gene is TRBJ2-3, the V gene TRBV5-1; possibly TRBD1 for D (6 bases). CDR1 is SGHRS, CDR2 YFSETQ, per germline. Trimming took off 4 bases at V and 4 bases at J, with 19 bases between the two ends. The CDR3 is 16 residues long. Written as DNA, the CDR3 is TGCGCCAGCAGCACTTATCAGGGGTTTCTGCCAGATACGCAGTATTTT. Translating gives CASSTYQGFLPDTQYF.

The chain has TRBV2 and TRBJ2-6; TRBD2 agrees at 9 bases. The length of the CDR3 is 20 residues. V gave up 3 bases and J gave up 4 bases; unmatched junction bases: 16. CDR1 is SNHLY, CDR2 FYNNEI, per germline. The CDR3 DNA reads as TGTGCCAGCAGTGATCGCTTAGCGGGGGCGCCACCTAGGGGGGCCAACGTCCTGACTTTC. This translates into CASSDRLAGAPPRGANVLTF. The variable domain in full, with the rest retrieved from reference TRBV2 and TRBJ2-6, is EPEVTQTPSHQVTQMGQEVILRCVPISNHLYFYWYRQILGQKVEFLVSFYNNEISEKSEIFDDQFSVERPDGSNFTLKIRSTKLEDSAMYFCASSDRLAGAPPRGANVLTFGAGSRLTVL.